Shown below are 17 T cell receptor beta chains from a single sample sequenced in a study of blood T cells in healthy people across ages. Using a J-beta primer mix together with a sample-barcoded 5' primer, a second PCR was run for about 6 to 11 cycles. TCRdb re-analysed the 5' RACE reads in MiXCR, keeping a single row per CDR3 protein. The repertoire includes over 500,000 distinct CDR3 sequences, over 40% of them detected once, and roughly 13% sits in the top ten. The sequencing sample was made of blood. These receptors were collected from an elderly woman in good health.

This clonotype was found a few times. The rearrangement uses TRBV3-1 and TRBJ2-1; TRBD2 aligns across 11 bases. This CDR3 spans 15 amino acids. Germline V gene data show CDR1 as LGHDT and CDR2 as YNNKEL (reference sequence). After removal of 3 bases from V and 5 bases from J, the junction contained 3 bases not matched to a gene. The CDR3 protein is CASSQGLAANNEQFF. Here the CDR3 DNA reads TGTGCCAGCAGCCAGGGACTAGCGGCAAACAATGAGCAGTTCTTC.

This clonotype occurred a few times. The V and J genes are TRBV5-1 and TRBJ2-3, with D possibly being TRBD2 (5 bases). The CDR3 consists of 14 residues. Trimming removed 5 bases from V and 0 bases from J, with 10 bases in between. CDR1 is SGHRS and CDR2 is YFSETQ in the germline V gene. This chain's CDR3 is CASRTPGSTDTQYF. The CDR3 nucleotides are TGCGCCAGCAGAACGCCGGGGAGCACAGATACGCAGTATTTT.

This clonotype was recorded at least ten times. The chain joins TRBV9 to TRBJ2-7; 7 nucleotides agree with TRBD1. Germline trimming cut 3 bases from V and 6 bases from J; bases unmatched to any gene: 12. The CDR3 runs to 15 residues. The germline CDR1 and CDR2 sequences are SGDLS and YYNGEE. CDR3 amino acids: CASSAVATGVLEQYF. CDR3 DNA sequence: TGTGCCAGCAGCGCGGTGGCCACAGGGGTGCTCGAGCAGTACTTC.

Many counts were recorded for this clonotype. The rearrangement links TRBV29-1 to TRBJ2-4; D assignment may be TRBD1 or TRBD2 (6 bases each). The CDR3 contains 16 residues. The germline gives CDR1 SQVTM, CDR2 ANQGSEA. Trimming left V 3 bases short and J 1 base short, with 16 bases between. Here the CDR3 DNA reads TGCAGCGTTGATGGAGGGGGGAAGGGGGCCAAAAACATTCAGTACTTC. Amino acid sequence: CSVDGGGKGAKNIQYF.

The chain recombines TRBV15 with TRBJ1-2; D is possibly TRBD1 (6 bases). This CDR3 spans 16 amino acids. V was shortened by 5 bases and J by 0 bases, with 16 bases between the two germline ends. Per the germline V gene, CDR1 is LNHNV and CDR2 is YYDKDF (reference sequence). The CDR3 spells CATSPWGRDTNYGYTF. DNA of the CDR3: TGTGCCACCAGCCCCTGGGGGAGGGACACTAACTATGGCTACACCTTC.

This clonotype appeared a few times. The gene calls are TRBV4-3 and TRBJ2-3, with a tentative D call TRBD1 (6 bases). This CDR3 is built from 13 residues. V dropped 5 bases and J dropped 5 bases, with 11 bases sitting between them. Germline V gene data show CDR1 as LGHNA and CDR2 as YSLEER. The DNA for the CDR3 is TGCGCCAGCAGCTCCCTAGGGGGAGATACGCAGTATTTT. Residues: CASSSLGGDTQYF.

The chain links TRBV9 to TRBJ1-6; D not resolved. CDR3 length: 15 amino acids. Per germline, CDR1 SGDLS and CDR2 YYNGEE. Trimming took off 4 bases at V and 5 bases at J, with 13 bases between the two ends. This CDR3 reads CASSPLSFNNSPLHF. For the CDR3, the DNA is TGTGCCAGCAGCCCGCTTTCGTTTAATAATTCACCCCTCCACTTT.

This rearrangement joins TRBV7-3 to TRBJ1-1, with 9 bases fitting TRBD1. The CDR3 consists of 16 residues. Germline-derived CDR1 and CDR2 are SGHTA and FQGTGA. Losses at the gene ends were 1 base for V and 1 base for J; bases not matched to a gene: 4. CDR3 DNA: TGTGCCAGCAGCTTAAGGCTGGGACAGGGGAACACTGAAGCTTTCTTT. Its protein is CASSLRLGQGNTEAFF.

This clonotype was seen repeatedly, ten times or more. The V call is TRBV2, the J call TRBJ2-3; 7 nucleotides match TRBD2. The CDR3 is 14 amino acids. With V trimmed by 7 bases and J by 6 bases, 10 bases remained unmatched. CDR1 is SNHLY and CDR2 is FYNNEI in the germline V gene. The CDR3 is CASTASGVGDTQYF. DNA for the CDR3: TGTGCCAGCACGGCAAGCGGGGTCGGTGATACGCAGTATTTT.

In its sample, this clonotype was seen a few times. The chain carries TRBV25-1 and TRBJ2-5, with D possibly being TRBD2 (6 bases). Germline V gene sequence: CDR1 MGHDK, CDR2 SYGVNS. The CDR3 contains 15 residues. The ends were cut back, 6 bases at V and 2 bases at J, with 16 bases in the middle. The CDR3 spells CASSDSVGGQETQYF. CDR3 coding DNA: TGTGCCAGCAGCGACAGCGTGGGGGGTCAAGAGACCCAGTACTTC. The variable domain in full, completed from reference TRBV25-1 and TRBJ2-5, reads EADIYQTPRYLVIGTGKKITLECSQTMGHDKMYWYQQDPGMELHLIHYSYGVNSTEKGDLSSESTVSRIRTEHFPLTLESARPSHTSQYLCASSDSVGGQETQYFGPGTRLLVL.

In this sample, this clonotype turned up many times. The V gene is TRBV20-1, the J gene TRBJ2-3; D gene uncertain. CDR3 size: 15 residues. The V gene's germline CDR1 is DFQATT and CDR2 SNEGSKA (reference sequence). For the CDR3, the DNA is TGCAGCGCTTCCTGGCCCCCCACCGACACAGATACGCAGTATTTT. Its translation is CSASWPPTDTDTQYF.

The V call is TRBV6-4, the J call TRBJ2-1; D remains ambiguous. Germline-derived CDR1 and CDR2 are MRHNA and SNTAGT. Deletions cut 2 bases from V and 9 bases from J, with 11 bases between. This CDR3 is 13 amino acids long. The CDR3 region has the DNA TGTGCCAGCAGTGACAGGACCACGGGTGAGCAGTTCTTC. It encodes CASSDRTTGEQFF.

This clonotype was counted ten times or more. The J gene is TRBJ2-3, the V gene TRBV5-6; D unclear. Germline V gene data show CDR1 as SGHDT and CDR2 as YYEEEE. Deletions cut 7 bases from V and 6 bases from J, with 21 bases between. The CDR3 sequence is 15 residues long. For the CDR3, the DNA is TGTGCCAGCGGACCAGGAGCCCTAGGTGGGGATACGCAGTATTTT. The encoded protein is CASGPGALGGDTQYF.

CDR3 sequence: CASSPLTGQGMGGYTF. The CDR3 region has the DNA TGTGCCAGCAGTCCCCTGACTGGACAGGGAATGGGGGGCTACACCTTC. V usage is TRBV2 and J usage is TRBJ1-2; TRBD1 aligns across 8 bases. The germline gives CDR1 SNHLY, CDR2 FYNNEI. The trim removed 5 bases at V and 8 bases at J, leaving 16 bases unmatched. The CDR3 totals 16 residues.

This clonotype was counted many times. J is TRBJ2-1 and V is TRBV9; perhaps TRBD2 as D (5 bases). CDR1 SGDLS and CDR2 YYNGEE come from the germline V gene. The germline V and J ends were trimmed by 7 bases and 3 bases, with 17 bases remaining between them. The CDR3 spans 15 residues. CDR3 region: CASRPTGSDYNEQFF. The CDR3 DNA is TGTGCCAGCCGTCCCACCGGTAGCGACTACAATGAGCAGTTCTTC.

This chain connects TRBV5-4 to TRBJ1-1; TRBD1 matches at 8 bases. This CDR3 contains 13 residues. The trim removed 1 base at V and 7 bases at J, leaving 3 bases unmatched. The germline gives CDR1 SGHNT, CDR2 YYREEE (reference sequence). This chain's CDR3 is CASSLYRGIEAFF. In nucleotides, the CDR3 is TGTGCCAGCAGCTTGTACAGGGGGATTGAAGCTTTCTTT.

As concerns this clonotype: The germline gene is not matched at one end of the junction; a read error may be the cause. The rearrangement uses TRBV9 and TRBJ2-7; D is perhaps TRBD2 (6 bases). Germline loops: CDR1 SGDLS, CDR2 YYNGEE. This CDR3 has 13 amino acids. The CDR3 loop is CTSSLGTSYEQYF. CDR3 nucleotides: TGTACCAGCAGCCTCGGGACTTCCTACGAGCAGTACTTC.